This TCR beta chain was profiled in a study of T cell responses to AZD1222 COVID-19 vaccine. Trimming left V 1 base short and J 9 bases short, with 10 bases between. CDR3 length: 14 residues. Germline V gene sequence: CDR1 LGHDT, CDR2 YNNKEL (reference sequence). This table comes from immunoSEQ multiplex PCR, and its TCRdb copy is limited to in-frame clones, with some not included. The sample lists 100,000 to 150,000 clones; 80% to 90% were seen once. This receptor was identified in an adult in good health. V usage is TRBV3-1 (or the pseudogene TRBV3-2) and J usage is TRBJ1-6; no reliable D call. The sample here was peripheral blood, taken on day 0 of AZD1222 vaccination. In nucleotides, the CDR3 is TGTGCCAGCAGCCAAGTTTTAAATTCTTCACCCCTCCACTTT. This gives the protein CASSQVLNSSPLHF.